Following are 31 T cell receptor beta chains from one sample sequenced in a study of PD-1 blockade in classical Hodgkin lymphoma. Sequencing was performed with immunoSEQ multiplex PCR; in TCRdb, only in-frame clones are kept and a portion is missing. There are just under 100,000 clones in the sample; over 70% occur only once, and more than 9% lies in the top ten. Exposure to brentuximab vedotin varied, and each patient had relapsed following autologous stem cell transplantation. The sample consisted of peripheral blood mononuclear cells (PBMCs), taken at baseline. The receptors stem from a human donor with classical Hodgkin lymphoma.

This sequence joins TRBV11-1 and TRBJ1-2; D not resolved. In germline, CDR1 is SGHAT, CDR2 FQDESV (reference sequence). The CDR3 runs 12 residues. Trimming took off 5 bases at V and 2 bases at J, with 6 bases between the two ends. CDR3 nucleotides: TGTGCCAGCAGCCCAGACAACTATGGCTACACCTTC. Protein product: CASSPDNYGYTF.

This clone was detected once. The chain employs TRBV6-5 and TRBJ2-1; 8 bases line up with TRBD2. Germline-derived CDR1 and CDR2 are MNHEY and SVGAGI. CDR3 length equals 15 residues. Losses at the gene ends were 5 bases for V and 5 bases for J; bases not matched to a gene: 8. The DNA of the CDR3 is TGTGCCAGCAGTGTGGGACTAGGGGGGAACAATGAGCAGTTCTTC. This encodes CASSVGLGGNNEQFF.

CDR3 residues: CASSQSLAGGWSEQFF. CDR3 nucleotide sequence: TGTGCCAGCAGCCAATCCCTAGCGGGAGGCTGGAGTGAGCAGTTCTTC. The chain uses TRBV14 and TRBJ2-1; 11 positions match TRBD2. The V gene end was trimmed by 2 bases and the J gene end by 9 bases; junction bases not matched to a gene: 9. The CDR3 contains 16 residues. Germline V CDR1 and CDR2: SGHDN, FVKESK.

The J gene is TRBJ2-5, the V gene TRBV7-2; D is possibly TRBD2 (5 bases). The CDR3 sequence is 13 residues long. V was pared by 3 bases and J by 4 bases, with 9 bases between. Per the germline V gene, CDR1 is SGHTA and CDR2 is FQGNSA. Written as DNA, the CDR3 is TGTGCCAGCAGCTTGGTTCGGGGAGAGACCCAGTACTTC. It codes for CASSLVRGETQYF.

The chain is built from TRBV5-6 and TRBJ2-7; 11 bases align to TRBD2. Germline CDR1 is SGHDT and CDR2 is YYEEEE. This CDR3 is built from 17 residues. Trimming removed 2 bases from V and 3 bases from J; junction bases left unmatched: 10. Written as DNA, the CDR3 is TGTGCCAGCAGCTTACGGAATGGGACTAGCGGAAACTACGAGCAGTACTTC. Translation: CASSLRNGTSGNYEQYF.

The gene calls are TRBV5-1 and TRBJ2-2; the D is unclear. Germline loops: CDR1 SGHRS, CDR2 YFSETQ. This CDR3 comprises 15 residues. Trimming left V 2 bases short and J 3 bases short, with 11 bases between. The CDR3 DNA reads TGCGCCAGCAGCTTAGTAACCAGACACACCGGGGAGCTGTTTTTT. It yields the protein CASSLVTRHTGELFF.

V gene TRBV30 combines with J gene TRBJ2-7; TRBD2 might be the D (5 bases). V was clipped by 1 base and J by 1 base, with 29 bases between them. CDR1 GTSNPN and CDR2 SVGIG come from the germline V gene (reference sequence). CDR3 length: 20 residues. The CDR3 spells CAWSAWRFGVATSPSYEQYF. CDR3 sequence (DNA): TGTGCCTGGAGTGCCTGGCGGTTTGGGGTAGCGACCTCTCCGTCCTACGAGCAGTACTTC.

The chain links TRBV6-5 to TRBJ2-1, with 11 bases that match TRBD2. The V and J ends lost 6 bases and 2 bases, in that order; junction bases with no gene match: 0. CDR1 and CDR2 (germline): MNHEY, SVGAGI. The CDR3 totals 14 residues. CDR3 amino acids: CASRTSGTYNEQFF. CDR3 bases: TGTGCCAGCAGGACTAGCGGGACCTACAATGAGCAGTTCTTC.

V and J are TRBV28 and TRBJ1-5; TRBD1 agrees at 8 bases. Germline V CDR1 and CDR2: MDHEN, SYDVKM. CDR3 length: 16 amino acids. The V and J ends lost 5 bases and 1 base, in that order; junction bases with no gene match: 7. CDR3 in amino acids: CASSPATGVSNQPQHF. In nucleotides, the CDR3 is TGTGCCAGCAGTCCCGCGACAGGGGTAAGCAATCAGCCCCAGCATTTT.

The chain links TRBV5-4 to TRBJ2-5, with 10 bases lining up with TRBD2. Germline V gives CDR1 SGHNT, CDR2 YYREEE (reference sequence). The CDR3 is made up of 14 amino acids. With V trimmed by 4 bases and J by 4 bases, 4 bases remained unmatched. CDR3 DNA sequence: TGTGCCAGCAGCAGCGGGAGGGCCTCAGAGACCCAGTACTTC. Its translation: CASSSGRASETQYF.

This chain connects TRBV5-8 to TRBJ1-1; D gene unclear. The CDR3 consists of 11 residues. The V and J ends lost 7 bases and 4 bases respectively, with 8 bases between them. The V gene's germline CDR1 is SGHTS and CDR2 YDEGEE. CDR3 residues: CASYRGTEAFF. Here the CDR3 DNA reads TGTGCCAGCTACCGGGGCACTGAAGCTTTCTTT.

The chain is built from TRBV27 and TRBJ1-2, with D unclear. Germline CDR1 is MNHEY and CDR2 is SMNVEV (reference sequence). The CDR3 runs to 15 residues. Trimming cost V 0 bases and J 4 bases, with 12 bases left between them. The CDR3 sequence: CASSLSRGGLYGYTF. The CDR3 DNA sequence: TGTGCCAGCAGTTTATCGCGGGGAGGGCTCTATGGCTACACCTTC.

The V gene is TRBV19, the J gene TRBJ2-7; TRBD2 agrees at 11 bases. With 4 bases clipped from V and 3 bases from J, the junction kept 8 bases outside the gene matches. The germline CDR1 and CDR2 sequences are LNHDA and SQIVND (reference sequence). The CDR3 has 16 amino acids. The CDR3 is CASSNGLAGLNYEQYF. The CDR3 bases are TGTGCCAGTAGTAATGGACTAGCGGGTCTTAACTACGAGCAGTACTTC.

This clone was recorded a few times. The V and J genes are TRBV6-1 and TRBJ1-2; weak D call: TRBD1 (6 bases). Germline values: CDR1 MNHNS, CDR2 SASEGT. V was cut by 5 bases and J by 8 bases, with 15 bases left in between. There are 13 residues in the CDR3. The CDR3 reads CASSPTLTGGYTF. CDR3 coding DNA: TGTGCCAGCAGTCCAACTCTGACAGGCGGCTACACCTTC.

This clone has only one observation. V and J are TRBV29-1 and TRBJ1-1; D is uncertain. The CDR3 covers 13 residues. Germline-derived CDR1 and CDR2 are SQVTM and ANQGSEA. With 7 bases removed from V and 1 base from J, the gap between germline ends came to 13 bases. CDR3 DNA: TGCAGCGCCGCGGCCGCCTCGAACACTGAAGCTTTCTTT. This encodes CSAAAASNTEAFF.

In DNA form, the CDR3 reads TGTGCCACCAGCAGATCGGGACAGGGATACGAGCAGTACTTC. It yields the protein CATSRSGQGYEQYF. J is TRBJ2-7 and V is TRBV15; 9 nucleotides line up with TRBD1. The V and J ends lost 2 bases and 4 bases, in that order; junction bases with no gene match: 3. Germline V CDR1 and CDR2: LNHNV, YYDKDF (reference sequence). The CDR3 sequence is 14 residues long.

The CDR3 loop reads CASSLIPGLGYGYTF. For the CDR3, the DNA is TGTGCCAGCAGTTTAATCCCAGGGCTGGGCTATGGCTACACCTTC. The rearrangement links TRBV28 to TRBJ1-2, with TRBD1 as a possible D gene (5 bases). Trimming pared 2 bases from V and 4 bases from J, leaving 14 bases between. The CDR3 runs 15 residues. Germline lookup yields CDR1 MDHEN and CDR2 SYDVKM.

The chain couples TRBV9 to TRBJ2-7, with D possibly matching TRBD1 (6 bases). Trimming left V 3 bases short and J 2 bases short, with 21 bases between. From germline, CDR1 is SGDLS and CDR2 YYNGEE. CDR3 size: 17 residues. The CDR3 loop reads CASSEQGGGNPPYEQYF. The DNA of the CDR3 is TGTGCCAGCAGCGAACAGGGCGGTGGGAACCCTCCCTACGAGCAGTACTTC. The full variable domain, with the rest looked up from reference TRBV9 and TRBJ2-7, is DSGVTQTPKHLITATGQRVTLRCSPRSGDLSVYWYQQSLDQGLQFLIQYYNGEERAKGNILERFSAQQFPDLHSELNLSSLELGDSALYFCASSEQGGGNPPYEQYFGPGTRLTVT.

The CDR3 sequence: CASSLDHYSLVYTF. In DNA, the CDR3 is TGCGCCAGCAGCTTGGACCACTACTCCTTGGTATACACCTTC. The rearrangement joins TRBV5-1 to TRBJ1-2; unclear D gene. There are 14 residues in the CDR3. The V gene lost 0 bases and the J gene lost 11 bases, with 17 bases spanning the gap. Germline CDR1 is SGHRS and CDR2 is YFSETQ.

CDR3 nucleotide sequence: TGCGCCAGCAGCTTGATATCGGCGGGAGGGTCCGGGGAGCTGTTTTTT. Translating gives CASSLISAGGSGELFF. This chain uses TRBV5-1 with TRBJ2-2, with 9 bases fitting TRBD2. V shed 1 base and J 6 bases; nucleotides not matched to a gene: 7. Germline lookup yields CDR1 SGHRS and CDR2 YFSETQ. The CDR3 runs to 16 residues.

This sequence joins TRBV27 and TRBJ2-7, with TRBD2 identical over 9 bases. V gave up 8 bases and J gave up 2 bases; unmatched junction bases: 13. Germline CDR1 is MNHEY and CDR2 is SMNVEV (reference sequence). The CDR3 covers 16 residues. CDR3 in amino acids: CASRRREGLGPYEQYF. The CDR3 nucleotides are TGTGCCAGCCGGCGGCGGGAGGGCCTCGGACCCTACGAGCAGTACTTC.

This chain uses TRBV19 with TRBJ1-5, with TRBD1 matching over 7 bases. After removal of 6 bases from V and 4 bases from J, the junction contained 3 bases not matched to a gene. CDR3 length: 13 residues. Per the germline V gene, CDR1 is LNHDA and CDR2 is SQIVND (reference sequence). CDR3 sequence (DNA): TGTGCCAGTAGCGGGACAGAGAATCAGCCCCAGCATTTT. It is translated as CASSGTENQPQHF.

The rearrangement uses TRBV6-1 and TRBJ2-5, with D uncertain. The CDR3 loop spans 13 amino acids. Trimming took off 7 bases at V and 5 bases at J, with 14 bases between the two ends. Germline loops: CDR1 MNHNS, CDR2 SASEGT. The CDR3, as DNA: TGTGCCAGCAATGGGCAGACCCTGGAGACCCAGTACTTC. This encodes CASNGQTLETQYF.

The chain uses TRBV19 and TRBJ2-3; 8 bases are a match to TRBD1. V lost 8 bases, J lost 2 bases, and 12 bases stayed unmatched. In germline, CDR1 is LNHDA, CDR2 SQIVND (reference sequence). This CDR3 spans 16 amino acids. For the CDR3, the DNA is TGTGCCAGTGCACGCCCCCCGGGACAGGCCACAGATACGCAGTATTTT. It yields the protein CASARPPGQATDTQYF.

The V call is TRBV6-5, the J call TRBJ2-3, with D unclear. Trimming removed 6 bases from V and 0 bases from J, with 10 bases in between. The CDR3 sequence is 14 residues long. In germline, CDR1 is MNHEY, CDR2 SVGAGI. For the CDR3, the DNA is TGTGCCAGCAGCCTTCAGTGGAGCACAGATACGCAGTATTTT. Translation: CASSLQWSTDTQYF.

The chain links TRBV9 to TRBJ2-3, with D perhaps TRBD1 or TRBD2 (6 bases each). V was cut by 0 bases and J by 8 bases, with 16 bases left in between. The germline CDR1 and CDR2 sequences are SGDLS and YYNGEE. The CDR3 sequence is 15 residues long. This CDR3 is CASSVGSVGGGTQYF. The CDR3 bases are TGTGCCAGCAGCGTAGGGTCAGTCGGGGGCGGTACGCAGTATTTT.

V and J are TRBV10-3 and TRBJ2-7; D not certain. CDR3 length: 11 residues. V shed 1 base and J shed 6 bases, with 4 bases lying between them. Germline V gene lookup returns CDR1 ENHRY and CDR2 SYGVKD. DNA of the CDR3: TGTGCCATCAGTGAGTTGGGCGAGCAGTACTTC. It specifies CAISELGEQYF.

This clone appeared once. The chain joins TRBV6-1 to TRBJ1-2; TRBD1 might be the D (5 bases). The CDR3 totals 14 residues. V dropped 3 bases and J dropped 2 bases, with 10 bases sitting between them. CDR1 and CDR2 (germline): MNHNS, SASEGT. CDR3 in amino acids: CASSEPRDNYGYTF. The CDR3 DNA sequence: TGTGCCAGCAGTGAGCCCCGGGACAACTATGGCTACACCTTC.

In its sample, this clone ranks as large. The V and J genes are TRBV5-6 and TRBJ1-4, with a weak D call TRBD1 (5 bases). Per germline, CDR1 SGHDT and CDR2 YYEEEE. The V end lost 9 bases, the J end lost 0 bases, and 15 bases lay between the germline ends. The CDR3 totals 15 residues. CDR3 bases: TGTGCCACGGGTGGGGCCTATACAACTAATGAAAAACTGTTTTTT. Translated, it gives CATGGAYTTNEKLFF.

The rearrangement links TRBV7-2 to TRBJ2-2; TRBD1 is a possible D gene (5 bases). The CDR3 sequence is 14 residues long. Germline V gene lookup returns CDR1 SGHTA and CDR2 FQGNSA. V was clipped by 3 bases and J by 3 bases, with 8 bases between them. The CDR3, as DNA: TGTGCCAGCAGCTTGGCAGGGTACACCGGGGAGCTGTTTTTT. This sequence encodes CASSLAGYTGELFF.

The chain combines TRBV18 with TRBJ2-7; D might be TRBD1 (6 bases). The V gene's germline CDR1 is KGHSH and CDR2 LQKENI. V lost 1 base, J lost 4 bases, and 8 bases lay in between. The CDR3 contains 13 residues. The CDR3 here is CASSPQGTYEQYF. CDR3 sequence (DNA): TGTGCCAGCTCACCACAGGGGACATACGAGCAGTACTTC.